Each of the 26 T cell receptor beta chains below was sequenced from the same sample in a study of radiation and T cells in renal cell carcinoma. Sequencing used immunoSEQ multiplex PCR; TCRdb keeps in-frame clones, though not all of them. The top ten hold around 2.8% of the sample, which has about 130,000 clones, around 83% seen once. Time point meaning: baseline pretreatment blood. The treatment is: 15 Gy SBRT to primary tumor, nephrectomy 4 weeks later. The sequences come from blood, collected from a patient whose treatment included radiotherapy and nephrectomy. Receptors were obtained from a woman in her sixties or seventies with renal cell carcinoma.

The chain employs TRBV13 and TRBJ2-3; D remains unclear. CDR1 is PRHDT and CDR2 is FYEKMQ in the germline V gene (reference sequence). The CDR3 consists of 13 residues. The germline V and J ends were trimmed by 1 base and 12 bases, with 14 bases remaining between them. CDR3 protein: CASSLARSVSQYF. In DNA, the CDR3 is TGTGCCAGCAGCTTAGCCCGGAGTGTTAGTCAGTATTTT.

The rearrangement uses TRBV30 and TRBJ1-5; no reliable D call. The V gene's germline CDR1 is GTSNPN and CDR2 SVGIG (reference sequence). With 0 bases removed from V and 3 bases from J, the gap between germline ends came to 9 bases. This CDR3 spans 14 amino acids. The CDR3 spells CAWSVGPFNQPQHF. CDR3 bases: TGTGCCTGGAGTGTAGGCCCTTTCAATCAGCCCCAGCATTTT.

The V gene is TRBV5-4, the J gene TRBJ2-7, with 7 bases that match TRBD1. Germline CDR1 and CDR2: SGHNT and YYREEE (reference sequence). This CDR3 comprises 14 residues. J lost 5 bases, V lost 3 bases, and 8 bases had no gene match. CDR3 sequence reads: CASSSSTGFHEQYF. The DNA of the CDR3 is TGTGCCAGCAGCTCTTCGACAGGGTTCCACGAGCAGTACTTC. The full variable domain, with the rest looked up from reference TRBV5-4 and TRBJ2-7, is ETGVTQSPTHLIKTRGQQVTLRCSSQSGHNTVSWYQQALGQGPQFIFQYYREEENGRGNFPPRFSGLQFPNYSSELNVNALELDDSALYLCASSSSTGFHEQYFGPGTRLTVT.

The V call is TRBV7-3, the J call TRBJ1-1, with D hard to call. The V gene's germline CDR1 is SGHTA and CDR2 FQGTGA. This CDR3 has 13 residues. V shed 5 bases and J shed 5 bases, with 12 bases lying between them. The chain's CDR3 is CASSQDVWTEAFF. DNA for the CDR3: TGTGCCAGCAGCCAGGACGTCTGGACTGAAGCTTTCTTT.

This clone was seen at least ten times. This chain uses TRBV19 with TRBJ1-5; TRBD1 might be the D (5 bases). This CDR3 spans 17 amino acids. V shed 1 base and J shed 0 bases, with 13 bases lying between them. The germline CDR1 and CDR2 sequences are LNHDA and SQIVND (reference sequence). This CDR3 is CASSIAGTYYSNQPQHF. In nucleotides, the CDR3 is TGTGCCAGTAGTATAGCGGGGACGTACTATAGCAATCAGCCCCAGCATTTT.

This chain uses TRBV2 with TRBJ1-1; no firm D call. From germline, CDR1 is SNHLY and CDR2 FYNNEI. The germline V and J ends were trimmed by 7 bases and 1 base, with 10 bases remaining between them. The length of the CDR3 is 13 residues. The CDR3 loop is CASNRKTNTEAFF. CDR3 nucleotide sequence: TGTGCCAGCAATCGGAAAACGAACACTGAAGCTTTCTTT.

The V call is TRBV19, the J call TRBJ1-1, with TRBD1 as a possible D gene (5 bases). Germline CDR1 reads LNHDA; CDR2 reads SQIVND (reference sequence). The CDR3 is 15 residues long. Trimming removed 5 bases from V and 0 bases from J, with 13 bases in between. In DNA, the CDR3 is TGTGCCAGTAGTCCCAGGGACCGCGTGAACACTGAAGCTTTCTTT. It specifies CASSPRDRVNTEAFF.

This clone was seen once. The chain employs TRBV5-5 and TRBJ2-1; 9 nucleotides match TRBD2. The V segment lost 3 bases and the J segment 3 bases; nucleotides outside the gene matches: 7. The germline V gene has CDR1 SGHKS and CDR2 YYEKEE (reference sequence). CDR3 length: 16 amino acids. Here the CDR3 DNA reads TGTGCCAGCAGCTGGAATAGCGGGGGAGTCTACAATGAGCAGTTCTTC. Translating gives CASSWNSGGVYNEQFF. Full variable domain (remainder filled in from reference TRBV5-5 and TRBJ2-1): DAGVTQSPTHLIKTRGQQVTLRCSPISGHKSVSWYQQVLGQGPQFIFQYYEKEERGRGNFPDRFSARQFPNYSSELNVNALLLGDSALYLCASSWNSGGVYNEQFFGPGTRLTVL.

This clone appeared a single time. The gene calls are TRBV2 and TRBJ2-5, with D maybe TRBD2 (6 bases). Trimming shortened V by 2 bases and J by 7 bases, and 11 bases separated the two germline ends. The CDR3 consists of 13 residues. The germline V gene has CDR1 SNHLY and CDR2 FYNNEI. CDR3 in DNA: TGTGCCAGCAGTGAAAGGGACTTCGGGACCCAGTACTTC. Its protein product is CASSERDFGTQYF.

The genes are TRBV14 and TRBJ2-1, with D perhaps being TRBD1 or TRBD2 (5 bases each). This CDR3 comprises 16 residues. Looked up from germline, CDR1 is SGHDN and CDR2 is FVKESK. V was shortened by 5 bases and J by 2 bases, with 16 bases between the two germline ends. The CDR3 is CASSSIRGFPYNEQFF. CDR3 DNA sequence: TGTGCCAGCAGCTCCATCCGGGGCTTCCCCTACAATGAGCAGTTCTTC.

The chain combines TRBV28 with TRBJ1-4; D uncertain. V was clipped by 3 bases and J by 10 bases, with 15 bases between them. Germline CDR1 and CDR2: MDHEN and SYDVKM. This CDR3 comprises 14 residues. The CDR3 bases are TGTGCCAGCAGTTTTGGGTTAGGATTGGGAAAACTGTTTTTT. Translation: CASSFGLGLGKLFF.

The rearrangement links TRBV11-2 to TRBJ1-1; D gene unclear. The CDR3 spans 14 residues. Per germline, CDR1 SGHAT and CDR2 FQNNGV. Trimming left V 6 bases short and J 5 bases short, with 16 bases between. The CDR3 sequence: CASSLFPDLTEAFF. The CDR3 bases are TGTGCCAGCAGTCTTTTCCCGGACCTTACTGAAGCTTTCTTT. Complete variable domain (other parts from reference TRBV11-2 and TRBJ1-1): EAGVAQSPRYKIIEKRQSVAFWCNPISGHATLYWYQQILGQGPKLLIQFQNNGVVDDSQLPKDRFSAERLKGVDSTLKIQPAKLEDSAVYLCASSLFPDLTEAFFGQGTRLTVV.

The rearrangement joins TRBV5-1 to TRBJ2-7; D not resolved. With 0 bases removed from V and 4 bases from J, the gap between germline ends came to 20 bases. This CDR3 spans 17 amino acids. CDR1 is SGHRS, CDR2 YFSETQ, per germline. CDR3 in amino acids: CASSLGTARILLYEQYF. Here the CDR3 DNA reads TGCGCCAGCAGCTTGGGGACGGCCAGGATTCTCCTTTACGAGCAGTACTTC.

The chain carries TRBV19 and TRBJ2-1; D might be TRBD2 (7 bases). Trimming took 1 base from V and 6 from J, leaving 10 bases between them. From germline, CDR1 is LNHDA and CDR2 SQIVND (reference sequence). This CDR3 spans 14 amino acids. The CDR3 here is CASSIGEGVNEQFF. The CDR3 DNA reads as TGTGCCAGTAGTATAGGGGAGGGGGTCAATGAGCAGTTCTTC.

The chain has TRBV15 and TRBJ2-7, with a weak D call TRBD2 (6 bases). From germline, CDR1 is LNHNV and CDR2 YYDKDF (reference sequence). The CDR3 spans 17 residues. V was trimmed by 1 base and J by 7 bases, leaving 23 bases between them. CDR3 nucleotides: TGTGCCACCAGCAGAGGATCCCCACCGACGGCCGGGAGTGAGCAGTACTTC. Translating gives CATSRGSPPTAGSEQYF.

This clone was seen ten or more times. The rearrangement joins TRBV9 to TRBJ1-5, with D hard to call. This CDR3 is built from 15 residues. Between the trimmed V and J ends, which lost 0 bases and 4 bases, there was a span of 11 bases. CDR1 is SGDLS and CDR2 is YYNGEE in the germline V gene. The CDR3 protein is CASSVGALGNQPQHF. CDR3 in DNA: TGTGCCAGCAGCGTAGGAGCATTAGGGAATCAGCCCCAGCATTTT.

The chain uses TRBV4-1 and TRBJ1-4; 8 bases map to TRBD1. The CDR3 totals 18 residues. In germline, CDR1 is MGHRA, CDR2 YSYEKL. Losses at the gene ends were 5 bases for V and 0 bases for J; bases not matched to a gene: 11. The CDR3, as DNA: TGCGCCAGCAGCGCTTGGGACAGGACATTAGCAACTAATGAAAAACTGTTTTTT. As protein: CASSAWDRTLATNEKLFF.

The CDR3 DNA sequence: TGTGCCAGCAGTCAAGCCGGGACAGGGCATGGCTACACCTTC. Translation gives CASSQAGTGHGYTF. The chain combines TRBV7-9 with TRBJ1-2, with 9 bases aligning to TRBD1. Germline CDR1 reads SEHNR; CDR2 reads FQNEAQ (reference sequence). V lost 6 bases and J lost 6; bases outside the gene matches: 8. This CDR3 has 14 amino acids.

The chain links TRBV5-1 to TRBJ1-1; tentative D call: TRBD1 (5 bases). In germline, CDR1 is SGHRS, CDR2 YFSETQ. The CDR3 extends over 15 amino acids. V lost 4 bases and J lost 1, with 14 bases in between. The CDR3 loop reads CASSEIQGGNTEAFF. As DNA, the CDR3 is TGCGCCAGCAGCGAAATCCAGGGTGGGAACACTGAAGCTTTCTTT.

This chain links TRBV6-6 with TRBJ1-4; D is ambiguous. This CDR3 region has 12 residues. Deletions cut 5 bases from V and 10 bases from J, with 11 bases between. Germline loops: CDR1 MNHNY, CDR2 SVGAGI (reference sequence). The CDR3 region has the DNA TGTGCCAGCAGTCACACCGGTGGAAAACTGTTTTTT. This codes for CASSHTGGKLFF.

The sample holds a few counts of this clone. The chain has TRBV27 and TRBJ1-5, with D unresolved. The CDR3 loop spans 13 amino acids. Trimming stripped 0 bases from V and 7 bases from J, with 7 bases between. The V gene's germline CDR1 is MNHEY and CDR2 SMNVEV (reference sequence). In DNA form, the CDR3 reads TGTGCCAGCAGTTTATCGGTACGCCAGCCCCAGCATTTT. As protein: CASSLSVRQPQHF.

The V and J genes are TRBV7-2 and TRBJ1-5, with D hard to call. The CDR3 covers 13 residues. Trimming removed 5 bases at V and 0 bases at J, with 5 bases between. Germline assignment: CDR1 SGHTA and CDR2 FQGNSA. CDR3 DNA: TGTGCCAGCAGCGCATATAGCAATCAGCCCCAGCATTTT. This translates into CASSAYSNQPQHF.

The chain combines TRBV28 with TRBJ1-5; D gene ambiguous. Per the germline V gene, CDR1 is MDHEN and CDR2 is SYDVKM. The CDR3 totals 16 residues. The germline V and J ends were trimmed by 2 bases and 5 bases, with 16 bases remaining between them. The CDR3 nucleotides are TGTGCCAGCAGTTTACAAGGGCCCGCCGCCGATCAGCCCCAGCATTTT. It is translated as CASSLQGPAADQPQHF.

The J gene is TRBJ2-7, the V gene TRBV10-3, with TRBD1 matching over 9 bases. CDR1 and CDR2 from the germline V gene are ENHRY and SYGVKD. The CDR3 contains 14 residues. The J segment lost 5 bases and the V segment lost 6 bases, leaving 8 bases of the junction unmatched. For the CDR3, the DNA is TGTGCCATCAGCCCTAGGACAGGGGTGGACGAGCAGTACTTC. Translation: CAISPRTGVDEQYF.

This chain connects TRBV9 to TRBJ1-3; D unclear. Germline lookup yields CDR1 SGDLS and CDR2 YYNGEE. This CDR3 has 17 amino acids. Trimming cost V 3 bases and J 0 bases, with 16 bases left between them. CDR3 bases: TGTGCCAGCAGCGCCCACAGCTTAGGGAGCTCTGGAAACACCATATATTTT. It encodes CASSAHSLGSSGNTIYF. Combining the CDR3 with reference TRBV9 and TRBJ1-3 gives the whole variable domain DSGVTQTPKHLITATGQRVTLRCSPRSGDLSVYWYQQSLDQGLQFLIQYYNGEERAKGNILERFSAQQFPDLHSELNLSSLELGDSALYFCASSAHSLGSSGNTIYFGEGSWLTVV.

V gene TRBV5-1 combines with J gene TRBJ1-3; 10 nucleotides agree with TRBD1. There are 14 residues in the CDR3. Germline-derived CDR1 and CDR2 are SGHRS and YFSETQ. Trimming at V came to 4 bases and at J to 5 bases, leaving 3 bases not matched to a gene. CDR3 in amino acids: CASSPGQGRNTIYF. CDR3 DNA sequence: TGCGCCAGCAGCCCGGGACAGGGGCGAAACACCATATATTTT.